This TCR beta chain was recovered during a study of identical twins (dated by TCRdb to about 2016). Regarding the complete study: To test whether fetal clonotypes persist, this study deep-sequenced TCR alpha and beta repertoires from monozygotic twins, from unrelated adults of various ages, and from cord blood. To rule out contamination, replicate twin experiments were performed at different times with different library preparation protocols.

Receptor libraries were prepared by 5' RACE. Data came from an Illumina HiSeq 2000. A universal primer binding site was added through template switching, and the final cDNA carried a unique molecular identifier so that TCR cDNA molecules could be counted accurately. Specific primers in the conserved constant-segment region were used to synthesize first-strand cDNA for TCR alpha and beta chains. To control for contamination, every cDNA library carried two barcodes: a SMART-Mk sample barcode plus Illumina barcodes. TruSeq adapter sequences and Illumina sample barcodes were added in two successive PCR steps. The Illumina HiSeq platform was used with custom primers to sequence TCR alpha and beta cDNA libraries. Under the source paper's analysis protocol: MiGEC processed the raw reads to extract unique molecular identifiers, while MiXCR was used to determine the CDR3 positions. For each individual, recombination models were inferred using an EM algorithm with the repgenHMM and IGoR tools. Shared clonotypes were analyzed with the tcR package in R, and sharing was normalized by the product of cloneset sizes. To study raw recombination without the effects of thymic and clonal selection, out-of-frame nonproductive sequences were analyzed. The public reads were reanalyzed by TCRdb: fastp trimming at Q25, MiXCR alignment, in-frame beta chains only. Rows are combined by CDR3 protein, so each entry shows the most common genes and DNA. It is TCRdb's table, rather than the study itself, that gives the V and J calls and clone size. The sample table records 1.5 million to 2 million distinct CDR3 sequences; 25% to 35% of these occur just once. 0.25% to 0.3% of the sample belongs to the ten largest clones.

What the work shows at the level of the full study, not this receptor alone: In beta out-of-frame sequences, excess twin sharing was weaker, because having fewer shared sequences lowered the signal-to-noise ratio. In monozygotic twins, out-of-frame TCR alpha sharing was systematically underestimated by recombination models, although the models agreed with sharing between unrelated individuals. Abundant cord blood beta clonotypes carried fewer insertions; young adult naive repertoires showed a weaker similar trend, while memory repertoires showed none. Invariant T cells such as MAIT and iNKT could partly confound zero-insertion analyses, though diverse VJ usage argued against this for most clonotypes. Compared with coincidental sharing between unrelated individuals, out-of-frame TCR alpha sequences shared between twins showed an excess of sequences with low generation probability. Because the same donors could not be followed over many years, the conclusions depended on cross-sectional statistical analysis.

As to this clonotype: Its antigen target is currently unknown. This may arise from a read error, as a much more abundant clone is one base away.

Its CDR3 holds 14 amino acids, cysteine through phenylalanine. Only CDR3 DNA is held: 42 bases, read in frame from base 1. Reading the germline V gene gives CDR1 SGHRS and CDR2 YFSETQ. Trimming removed 4 bases from V and 6 bases from J; the gene matches leave 8 bases unexplained. Every donor in the study was a healthy Caucasian. Specimen: cord blood. The source is a newborn girl in good health. The sequence joins TRBV5-1 to TRBJ1-2; the central 8 bases match TRBD1. CDR3 reads: CASSVETGVDGYTF. The DNA is TGCGCCAGCAGCGTAGAGACAGGGGTGGATGGCTACACCTTC.